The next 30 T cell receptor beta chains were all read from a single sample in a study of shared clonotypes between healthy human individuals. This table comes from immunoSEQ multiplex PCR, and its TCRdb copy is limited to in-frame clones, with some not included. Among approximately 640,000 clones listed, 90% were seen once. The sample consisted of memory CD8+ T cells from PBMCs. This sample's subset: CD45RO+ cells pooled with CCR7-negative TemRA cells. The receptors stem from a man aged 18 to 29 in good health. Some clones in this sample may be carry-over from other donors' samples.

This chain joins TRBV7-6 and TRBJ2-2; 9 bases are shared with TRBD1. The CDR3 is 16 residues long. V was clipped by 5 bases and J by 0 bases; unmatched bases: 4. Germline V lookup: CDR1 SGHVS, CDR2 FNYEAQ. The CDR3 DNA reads TGTGCCAGCAGCCACGGGACAGGGTCGAACACCGGGGAGCTGTTTTTT. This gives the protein CASSHGTGSNTGELFF.

The CDR3 sequence: CASSLSIGLTALGYTF. The CDR3 region has the DNA TGTGCCAGCAGTTTATCGATTGGTTTAACGGCCTTGGGCTACACCTTC. The chain joins TRBV27 to TRBJ1-2; D ambiguous. The V gene's germline CDR1 is MNHEY and CDR2 SMNVEV (reference sequence). CDR3 size: 16 residues. The V gene lost 0 bases and the J gene lost 8 bases, with 19 bases spanning the gap.

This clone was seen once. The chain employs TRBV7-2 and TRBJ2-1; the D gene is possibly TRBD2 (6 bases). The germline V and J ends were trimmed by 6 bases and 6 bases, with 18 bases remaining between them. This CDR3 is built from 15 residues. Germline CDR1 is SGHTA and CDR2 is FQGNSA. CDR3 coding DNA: TGTGCCAGCAGGGGGGGAGTAGCGGCCTTCAATGAGCAGTTCTTC. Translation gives CASRGGVAAFNEQFF.

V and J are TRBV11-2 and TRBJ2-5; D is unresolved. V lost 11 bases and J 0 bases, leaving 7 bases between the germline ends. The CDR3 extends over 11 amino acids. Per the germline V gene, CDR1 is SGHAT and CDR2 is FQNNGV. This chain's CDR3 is CAVTDQETQYF. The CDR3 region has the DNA TGTGCCGTGACGGACCAAGAGACCCAGTACTTC.

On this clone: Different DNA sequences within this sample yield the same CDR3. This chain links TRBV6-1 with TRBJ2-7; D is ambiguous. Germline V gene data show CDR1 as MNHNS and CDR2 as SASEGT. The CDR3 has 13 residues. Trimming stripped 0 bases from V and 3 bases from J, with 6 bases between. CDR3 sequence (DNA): TGTGCCAGCAGTGAAGCGCTTGGCTACGAGCAGTACTTC. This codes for CASSEALGYEQYF.

The DNA for the CDR3 is TGTGCCAGCAGTTTTTCGGGGGACAATGAGCAGTTCTTC. Translated: CASSFSGDNEQFF. The J gene is TRBJ2-1, the V gene TRBV27; D perhaps matches TRBD2 (6 bases). The CDR3 runs 13 residues. Germline CDR1 MNHEY, CDR2 SMNVEV (reference sequence). Trimming shortened V by 3 bases and J by 5 bases, and 8 bases separated the two germline ends.

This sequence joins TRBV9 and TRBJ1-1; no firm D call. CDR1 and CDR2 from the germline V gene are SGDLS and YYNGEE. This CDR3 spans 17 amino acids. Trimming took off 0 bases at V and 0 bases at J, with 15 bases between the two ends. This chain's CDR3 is CASSVGSAPGMNTEAFF. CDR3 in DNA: TGTGCCAGCAGCGTAGGATCGGCCCCCGGGATGAACACTGAAGCTTTCTTT.

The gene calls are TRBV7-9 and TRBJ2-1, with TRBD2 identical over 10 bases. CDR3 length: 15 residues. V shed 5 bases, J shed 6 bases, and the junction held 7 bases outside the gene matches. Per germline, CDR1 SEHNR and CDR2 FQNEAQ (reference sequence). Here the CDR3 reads CASSVLAGLINEQFF. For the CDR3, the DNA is TGTGCCAGCAGCGTACTAGCGGGACTGATCAATGAGCAGTTCTTC.

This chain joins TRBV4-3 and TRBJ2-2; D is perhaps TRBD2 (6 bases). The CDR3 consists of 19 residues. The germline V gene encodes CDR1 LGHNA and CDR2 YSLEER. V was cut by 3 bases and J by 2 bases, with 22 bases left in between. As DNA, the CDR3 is TGCGCCAGCAGCCAGATACCACCGAGCGGGCACCTTAACACCGGGGAGCTGTTTTTT. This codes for CASSQIPPSGHLNTGELFF.

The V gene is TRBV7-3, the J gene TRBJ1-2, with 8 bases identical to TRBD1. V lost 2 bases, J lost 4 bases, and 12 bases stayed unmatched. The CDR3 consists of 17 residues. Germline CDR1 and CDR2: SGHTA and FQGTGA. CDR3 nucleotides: TGTGCCAGCAGCTTAGCGGGGCAGGGGGCGACATTCTATGGCTACACCTTC. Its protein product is CASSLAGQGATFYGYTF. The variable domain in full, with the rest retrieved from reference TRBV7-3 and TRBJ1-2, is GAGVSQTPSNKVTEKGKYVELRCDPISGHTALYWYRQSLGQGPEFLIYFQGTGAADDSGLPNDRFFAVRPEGSVSTLKIQRTERGDSAVYLCASSLAGQGATFYGYTFGSGTRLTVV.

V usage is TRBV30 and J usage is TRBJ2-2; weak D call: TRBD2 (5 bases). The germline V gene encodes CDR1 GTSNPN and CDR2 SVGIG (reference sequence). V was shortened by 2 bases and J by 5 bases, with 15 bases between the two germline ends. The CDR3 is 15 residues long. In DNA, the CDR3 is TGTGCCTGGAGTAGTTTGGGAGCGGCGACCGGGGAGCTGTTTTTT. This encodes CAWSSLGAATGELFF.

The DNA for the CDR3 is TGTGCCAGCAGCCCCGGGGGAGAAGCGGGCTACACCTTC. Translated: CASSPGGEAGYTF. The chain joins TRBV5-4 to TRBJ1-2, with D tentatively TRBD1 (5 bases). The V gene lost 4 bases and the J gene lost 8 bases, with 15 bases spanning the gap. Germline V gives CDR1 SGHNT, CDR2 YYREEE (reference sequence). This CDR3 is built from 13 residues. Complete variable domain (other parts from reference TRBV5-4 and TRBJ1-2): ETGVTQSPTHLIKTRGQQVTLRCSSQSGHNTVSWYQQALGQGPQFIFQYYREEENGRGNFPPRFSGLQFPNYSSELNVNALELDDSALYLCASSPGGEAGYTFGSGTRLTVV.

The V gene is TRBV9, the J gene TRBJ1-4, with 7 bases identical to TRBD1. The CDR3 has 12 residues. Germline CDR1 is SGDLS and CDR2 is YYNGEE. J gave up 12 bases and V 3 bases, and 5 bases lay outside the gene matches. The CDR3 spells CASSEGGQELFF. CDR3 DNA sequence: TGTGCCAGCAGCGAGGGCGGACAGGAACTGTTTTTT. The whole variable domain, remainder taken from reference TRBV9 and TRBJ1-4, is DSGVTQTPKHLITATGQRVTLRCSPRSGDLSVYWYQQSLDQGLQFLIQYYNGEERAKGNILERFSAQQFPDLHSELNLSSLELGDSALYFCASSEGGQELFFGSGTQLSVL.

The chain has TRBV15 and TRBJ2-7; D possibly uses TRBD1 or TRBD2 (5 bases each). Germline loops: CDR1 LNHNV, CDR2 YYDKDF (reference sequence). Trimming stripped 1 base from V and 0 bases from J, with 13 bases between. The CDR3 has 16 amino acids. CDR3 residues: CATSRGDGGSSYEQYF. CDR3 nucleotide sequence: TGTGCCACCAGCAGAGGGGACGGTGGAAGCTCCTACGAGCAGTACTTC.

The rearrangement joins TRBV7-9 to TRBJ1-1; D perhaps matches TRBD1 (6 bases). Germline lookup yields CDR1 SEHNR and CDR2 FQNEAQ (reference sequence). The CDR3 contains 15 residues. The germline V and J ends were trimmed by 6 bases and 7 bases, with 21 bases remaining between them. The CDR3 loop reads CASRHVAQGGIEAFF. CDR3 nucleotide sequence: TGTGCCAGCAGACATGTGGCACAGGGCGGGATTGAAGCTTTCTTT.

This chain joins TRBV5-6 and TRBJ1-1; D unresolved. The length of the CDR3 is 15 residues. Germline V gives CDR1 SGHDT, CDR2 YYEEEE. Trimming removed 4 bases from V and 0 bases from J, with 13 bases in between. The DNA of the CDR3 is TGTGCCAGCAGCCATCAAGCGGGAATGAACACTGAAGCTTTCTTT. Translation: CASSHQAGMNTEAFF.

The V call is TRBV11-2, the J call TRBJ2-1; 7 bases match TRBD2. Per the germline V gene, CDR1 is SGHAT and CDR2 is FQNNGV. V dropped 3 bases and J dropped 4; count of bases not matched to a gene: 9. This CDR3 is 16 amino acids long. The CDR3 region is CASSLNPAGAYNEQFF. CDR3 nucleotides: TGTGCCAGCAGCTTGAATCCGGCGGGAGCTTACAATGAGCAGTTCTTC.

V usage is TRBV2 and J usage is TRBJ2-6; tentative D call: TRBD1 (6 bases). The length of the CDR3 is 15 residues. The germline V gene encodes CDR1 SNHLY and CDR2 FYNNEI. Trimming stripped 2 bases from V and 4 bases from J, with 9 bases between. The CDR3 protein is CASSERGSGANVLTF. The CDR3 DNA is TGTGCCAGCAGTGAAAGGGGGTCCGGGGCCAACGTCCTGACTTTC.

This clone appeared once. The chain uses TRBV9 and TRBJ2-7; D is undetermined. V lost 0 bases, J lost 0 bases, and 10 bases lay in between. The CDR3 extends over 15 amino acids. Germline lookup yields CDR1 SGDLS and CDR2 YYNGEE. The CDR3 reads CASSVGTASSYEQYF. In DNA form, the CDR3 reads TGTGCCAGCAGCGTAGGGACGGCAAGCTCCTACGAGCAGTACTTC.

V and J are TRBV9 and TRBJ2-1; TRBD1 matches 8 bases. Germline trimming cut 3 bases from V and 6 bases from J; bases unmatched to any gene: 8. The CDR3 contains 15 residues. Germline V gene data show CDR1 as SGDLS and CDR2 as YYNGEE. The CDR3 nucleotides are TGTGCCAGCAGCGCCTCCGGGACAGGACCCAATGAGCAGTTCTTC. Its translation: CASSASGTGPNEQFF.

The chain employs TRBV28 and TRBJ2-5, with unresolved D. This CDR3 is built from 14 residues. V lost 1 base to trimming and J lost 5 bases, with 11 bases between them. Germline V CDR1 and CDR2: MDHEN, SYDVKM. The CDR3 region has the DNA TGTGCCAGCAGTTTATTTGGCACGCTTGAGACCCAGTACTTC. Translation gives CASSLFGTLETQYF.

This CDR3 is CSVEDGTSSYNEQFF. DNA of the CDR3: TGCAGCGTTGAAGATGGCACGAGCTCCTACAATGAGCAGTTCTTC. The rearrangement uses TRBV29-1 and TRBJ2-1; D gene unclear. Looked up from germline, CDR1 is SQVTM and CDR2 is ANQGSEA. The CDR3 contains 15 residues. Trimming took off 0 bases at V and 0 bases at J, with 9 bases between the two ends.

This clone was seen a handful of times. The CDR3 sequence is CASSFGAGNYEQYF. The CDR3 nucleotides are TGTGCCAGCAGCTTCGGTGCGGGCAACTACGAGCAGTACTTC. The genes are TRBV11-2 and TRBJ2-7; tentatively, D is TRBD2 (5 bases). The CDR3 length is 14 residues. CDR1 and CDR2 from the germline V gene are SGHAT and FQNNGV. Deletions cut 3 bases from V and 3 bases from J, with 12 bases between.

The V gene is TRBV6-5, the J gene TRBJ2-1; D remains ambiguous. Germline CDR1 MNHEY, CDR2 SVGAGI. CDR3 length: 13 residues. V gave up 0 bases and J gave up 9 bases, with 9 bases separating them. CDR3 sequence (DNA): TGTGCCAGCAGTTACTCGCTCGCAGGTGAGCAGTTCTTC. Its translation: CASSYSLAGEQFF.

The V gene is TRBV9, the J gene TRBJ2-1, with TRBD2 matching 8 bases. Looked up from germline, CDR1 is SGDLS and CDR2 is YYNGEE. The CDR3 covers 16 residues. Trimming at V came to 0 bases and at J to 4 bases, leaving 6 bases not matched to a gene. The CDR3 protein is CASSVDPAGVYNEQFF. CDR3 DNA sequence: TGTGCCAGCAGCGTAGACCCAGCGGGGGTGTACAATGAGCAGTTCTTC.

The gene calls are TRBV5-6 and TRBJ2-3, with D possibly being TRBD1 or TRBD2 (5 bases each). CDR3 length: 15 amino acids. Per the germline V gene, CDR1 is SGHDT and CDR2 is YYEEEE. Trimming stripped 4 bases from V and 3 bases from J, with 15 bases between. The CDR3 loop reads CASSPPAEGTDTQYF. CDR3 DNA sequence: TGTGCCAGCAGCCCCCCGGCCGAGGGGACAGATACGCAGTATTTT.

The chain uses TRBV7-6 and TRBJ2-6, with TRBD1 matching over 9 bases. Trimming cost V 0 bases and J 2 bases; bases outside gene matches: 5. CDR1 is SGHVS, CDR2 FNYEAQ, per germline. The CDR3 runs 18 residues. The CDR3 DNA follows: TGTGCCAGCAGCTTAGCGGGACAGGGTCTGGCTGGGGCCAACGTCCTGACTTTC. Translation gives CASSLAGQGLAGANVLTF.

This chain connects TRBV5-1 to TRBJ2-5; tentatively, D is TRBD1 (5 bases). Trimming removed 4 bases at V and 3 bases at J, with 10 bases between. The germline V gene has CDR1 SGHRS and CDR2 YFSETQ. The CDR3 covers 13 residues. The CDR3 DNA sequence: TGCGCCAGCAGCCCATTGACAGAAGAGACCCAGTACTTC. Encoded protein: CASSPLTEETQYF.

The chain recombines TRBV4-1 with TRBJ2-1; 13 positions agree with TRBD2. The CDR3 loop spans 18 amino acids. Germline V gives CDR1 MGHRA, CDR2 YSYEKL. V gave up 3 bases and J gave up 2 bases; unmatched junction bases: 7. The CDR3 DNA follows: TGCGCCAGCAGCCAGACTAGCGGGAGGCCCACCCCCTACAATGAGCAGTTCTTC. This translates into CASSQTSGRPTPYNEQFF.

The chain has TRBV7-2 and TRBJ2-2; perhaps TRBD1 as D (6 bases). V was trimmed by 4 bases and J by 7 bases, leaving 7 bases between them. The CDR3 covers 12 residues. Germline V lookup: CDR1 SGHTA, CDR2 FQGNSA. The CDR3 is CASSYRVGELFF. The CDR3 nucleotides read TGTGCCAGCAGCTACAGGGTCGGGGAGCTGTTTTTT. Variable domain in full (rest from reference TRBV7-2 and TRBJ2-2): GAGVSQSPSNKVTEKGKDVELRCDPISGHTALYWYRQSLGQGLEFLIYFQGNSAPDKSGLPSDRFSAERTGGSVSTLTIQRTQQEDSAVYLCASSYRVGELFFGEGSRLTVL.